A selection of T cell receptor beta chains follows, all from one sample in a study of human T cells and chemical hapten exposure. One entry per CDR3 protein, called by TCRdb with MiXCR from the RACE reads. There are more than 95,000 distinct CDR3 sequences in the sample; 30% to 35% occur only once, and roughly 2.6% lies in the top ten. The material was whole blood, obtained in connection with sensitization to the hapten diphenylcyclopropenone (DPC). Receptor source: a man aged 35 to 55 with alopecia areata. Some clones in this sample may be carry-over from other donors' samples. Each CDR3 is given with its conserved first and last residue. The order of the fields is clone size, J gene, D gene, V gene, CDR3 protein, CDR3 DNA. The D gene is left open where the match is weak. The listing skips clone size in some rows; elsewhere it reads once, few, many or a size class.

clone_size: .
j_call: TRBJ2-7
d_call: .
v_call: TRBV24-1
cdr3_aa: CATSDSDHYEQYF
cdr3_nt: TGTGCCACCAGTGATTCAGACCACTACGAGCAGTACTTC

clone_size: .
j_call: TRBJ2-7
d_call: .
v_call: TRBV28
cdr3_aa: CASSPALTYEQYF
cdr3_nt: TGTGCCAGCAGTCCGGCCCTAACCTACGAGCAGTACTTC

clone_size: few
j_call: TRBJ1-2
d_call: TRBD1
v_call: TRBV14
cdr3_aa: CASSPTTGGRGYTF
cdr3_nt: TGTGCCAGCAGCCCCACGACAGGGGGACGGGGCTACACCTTC

clone_size: .
j_call: TRBJ1-2
d_call: .
v_call: TRBV10-3
cdr3_aa: CAIRDRTSYGYTF
cdr3_nt: TGTGCCATCAGAGACAGGACATCCTATGGCTACACCTTC

clone_size: .
j_call: TRBJ2-2
d_call: .
v_call: TRBV3-1
cdr3_aa: CASSQDFQGSGGLFF
cdr3_nt: TGTGCCAGCAGCCAAGATTTTCAGGGTTCAGGCGGGCTGTTTTTT

clone_size: few
j_call: TRBJ1-1
d_call: .
v_call: TRBV12-3/TRBV12-4
cdr3_aa: CASSFGRPTEAFF
cdr3_nt: TGTGCCAGCAGTTTCGGCAGACCCACTGAAGCTTTCTTT

clone_size: few
j_call: TRBJ2-3
d_call: TRBD2
v_call: TRBV9
cdr3_aa: CASSVAQGLAGGPDTQYF
cdr3_nt: TGTGCCAGCAGCGTAGCCCAGGGACTAGCGGGAGGGCCAGATACGCAGTATTTT

clone_size: .
j_call: TRBJ1-1
d_call: TRBD1
v_call: TRBV7-3
cdr3_aa: CASSSDRLNEAFF
cdr3_nt: TGTGCCAGCAGCTCGGACAGGTTGAATGAAGCTTTCTTT

clone_size: few
j_call: TRBJ2-6
d_call: .
v_call: TRBV28
cdr3_aa: CASNKDSSSGANVLTF
cdr3_nt: TGTGCCAGCAACAAGGACAGTAGCTCTGGGGCCAACGTCCTGACTTTC

clone_size: few
j_call: TRBJ2-3
d_call: TRBD2
v_call: TRBV28
cdr3_aa: CASSSLLAGSDRDTQYF
cdr3_nt: TGTGCCAGCAGTTCCCTACTAGCGGGGAGCGATAGAGATACGCAGTATTTT

clone_size: .
j_call: TRBJ2-5
d_call: .
v_call: TRBV20-1
cdr3_aa: CSARDPNQETQYF
cdr3_nt: TGCAGTGCTAGAGACCCCAATCAAGAGACCCAGTACTTC

clone_size: .
j_call: TRBJ1-6
d_call: TRBD1
v_call: TRBV12-3/TRBV12-4
cdr3_aa: CASSLQGAKHF
cdr3_nt: TGTGCCAGCAGTTTACAGGGGGCTAAGCACTTT

clone_size: .
j_call: TRBJ2-3
d_call: .
v_call: TRBV2
cdr3_aa: CASSEWVSPPTDTQYF
cdr3_nt: TGTGCCAGCAGTGAGTGGGTCTCCCCTCCCACAGATACGCAGTATTTT

clone_size: few
j_call: TRBJ1-5
d_call: .
v_call: TRBV7-8
cdr3_aa: CASSPDSNQPQHF
cdr3_nt: TGTGCCAGCAGCCCGGACAGTAATCAGCCCCAGCATTTT

clone_size: few
j_call: TRBJ2-7
d_call: .
v_call: TRBV28
cdr3_aa: CASSLNRYPPYEQYF
cdr3_nt: TGTGCCAGCAGTTTGAACAGGTACCCTCCCTACGAGCAGTACTTC

clone_size: .
j_call: TRBJ2-5
d_call: .
v_call: TRBV11-1
cdr3_aa: CASSLVLGTQYF
cdr3_nt: TGTGCCAGCAGCTTAGTCCTTGGGACCCAGTACTTC

clone_size: few
j_call: TRBJ1-1
d_call: .
v_call: TRBV6-1
cdr3_aa: CASSHDGNTEAFF
cdr3_nt: TGTGCCAGCAGCCATGACGGGAACACTGAAGCTTTCTTT

clone_size: few
j_call: TRBJ2-3
d_call: .
v_call: TRBV24-1
cdr3_aa: CATSALYTDTQYF
cdr3_nt: TGTGCCACCAGTGCTCTCTACACAGATACGCAGTATTTT

clone_size: few
j_call: TRBJ2-3
d_call: .
v_call: TRBV5-6
cdr3_aa: CASSWTLGTDTQYF
cdr3_nt: TGTGCCAGCAGCTGGACTCTGGGAACAGATACGCAGTATTTT

clone_size: .
j_call: TRBJ1-4
d_call: .
v_call: TRBV12-3/TRBV12-4
cdr3_aa: CASSLWANEKLFF
cdr3_nt: TGTGCCAGCAGTTTATGGGCTAATGAAAAACTGTTTTTT

clone_size: .
j_call: TRBJ1-5
d_call: .
v_call: TRBV6-4
cdr3_aa: CASRKGTYPYQPQHF
cdr3_nt: TGTGCCAGCCGAAAGGGGACCTATCCTTATCAGCCCCAGCATTTT

clone_size: .
j_call: TRBJ2-5
d_call: .
v_call: TRBV27
cdr3_aa: CASSLSREGTQYF
cdr3_nt: TGTGCCAGCAGTTTATCCAGGGAAGGGACCCAGTACTTC

clone_size: .
j_call: TRBJ2-1
d_call: TRBD2
v_call: TRBV4-2
cdr3_aa: CASSQERLAGGWGGEQFF
cdr3_nt: TGTGCCAGCAGCCAAGAGAGATTAGCGGGAGGGTGGGGCGGTGAGCAGTTCTTC

clone_size: few
j_call: TRBJ1-5
d_call: TRBD1
v_call: TRBV5-6
cdr3_aa: CASSPRQGGYQPQHF
cdr3_nt: TGTGCCAGCAGCCCCAGACAGGGGGGATATCAGCCCCAGCATTTT

clone_size: .
j_call: TRBJ2-3
d_call: TRBD2
v_call: TRBV11-3
cdr3_aa: CASSWPSGSGGTDTQYF
cdr3_nt: TGTGCCAGCAGCTGGCCTAGCGGGAGTGGTGGGACAGATACGCAGTATTTT

clone_size: .
j_call: TRBJ2-1
d_call: TRBD2
v_call: TRBV6-1
cdr3_aa: CASTWGAGGNNEQFF
cdr3_nt: TGTGCCAGCACCTGGGGGGCGGGAGGGAACAATGAGCAGTTCTTC

clone_size: .
j_call: TRBJ1-2
d_call: .
v_call: TRBV12-3/TRBV12-4
cdr3_aa: CASSQGGFHGYTF
cdr3_nt: TGTGCCAGCAGCCAAGGGGGTTTTCATGGCTACACCTTC